These 4 T cell receptor beta chains came from one sample sequenced in a study of blood T cell repertoires in COVID-19. The repertoire was sequenced with immunoSEQ multiplex PCR; TCRdb's copy has only in-frame clones and lacks some. The sample holds fewer than 110,000 clones, more than 70% seen once. The sample was peripheral blood. These receptors were collected from a human donor in a cohort sampled during active COVID-19.

The chain couples TRBV19 to TRBJ2-5, with 9 bases aligning to TRBD2. Germline CDR1 is LNHDA and CDR2 is SQIVND (reference sequence). V lost 6 bases and J lost 5; bases outside the gene matches: 10. The CDR3 is 15 amino acids. CDR3 in DNA: TGTGCCAGTAGATCGGAGGCGGGAGGGGCGGAGACCCAGTACTTC. It translates to CASRSEAGGAETQYF. Full variable domain (missing parts from reference TRBV19 and TRBJ2-5): DGGITQSPKYLFRKEGQNVTLSCEQNLNHDAMYWYRQDPGQGLRLIYYSQIVNDFQKGDIAEGYSVSREKKESFPLTVTSAQKNPTAFYLCASRSEAGGAETQYFGPGTRLLVL.

The chain links TRBV7-8 to TRBJ2-1; 8 bases align to TRBD2. CDR1 is SGHVS, CDR2 FQNEAQ, per germline. Trimming took 1 base from V and 10 from J; bases not matched to a gene: 9. The CDR3 is made up of 15 amino acids. CDR3 loop: CASSLGGRTGGEQFF. The DNA for the CDR3 is TGTGCCAGCAGCTTAGGCGGGAGGACGGGCGGGGAGCAGTTCTTC.

The J gene is TRBJ1-5, the V gene TRBV7-8; weak D call: TRBD1 (6 bases). The V gene's germline CDR1 is SGHVS and CDR2 FQNEAQ. V was trimmed by 1 base and J by 4 bases, leaving 14 bases between them. The CDR3 extends over 16 amino acids. In DNA form, the CDR3 reads TGTGCCAGCAGCTTAGAGGGGGGGGGACCAAATCAGCCCCAGCATTTT. Translating it yields CASSLEGGGPNQPQHF.

This chain uses TRBV6-6 with TRBJ2-7; D not resolved. In germline, CDR1 is MNHNY, CDR2 SVGAGI (reference sequence). V was cut by 5 bases and J by 3 bases, with 14 bases left in between. There are 14 residues in the CDR3. The CDR3 DNA is TGTGCCAGCAGTCGGAGACAAGAAGGCTACGAGCAGTACTTC. This translates into CASSRRQEGYEQYF.